A single sample gave rise to the 5 T cell receptor beta chains below, sequenced in a study of control samples from healthy donors and cancer patients. This table comes from immunoSEQ multiplex PCR, and its TCRdb copy is limited to in-frame clones, with some not included. The data show about 150,000 clones, about 90% seen once. Sequencing was performed on blood. These receptors were obtained from a woman between 35 and 50 years old in good health.

This chain links TRBV24-1 with TRBJ2-7, with a possible D match to TRBD2 (6 bases). The V and J ends lost 0 bases and 3 bases respectively, with 23 bases between them. The germline CDR1 and CDR2 sequences are KGHDR and SFDVKD. The CDR3 length is 19 residues. The CDR3 nucleotides are TGTGCCACCAGTGATTTGGTTTGGGAAGGAGGGGCATGGGTCTACGAGCAGTACTTC. Protein product: CATSDLVWEGGAWVYEQYF.

In DNA form, the CDR3 reads TGTGCCAGCAGATTAGGAGGGACAGCCGATAGTGGTCAGCCCCAGCATTTT. Protein: CASRLGGTADSGQPQHF. V usage is TRBV2 and J usage is TRBJ1-5; 7 nucleotides align to TRBD1. This CDR3 region has 17 residues. The germline gives CDR1 SNHLY, CDR2 FYNNEI. The J segment lost 6 bases and the V segment lost 6 bases, leaving 17 bases of the junction unmatched.

V is TRBV9 and J is TRBJ2-3; unclear D gene. The germline CDR1 and CDR2 sequences are SGDLS and YYNGEE. With 7 bases removed from V and 6 bases from J, the gap between germline ends came to 3 bases. The CDR3 extends over 9 amino acids. CDR3: CASGDTQYF. For the CDR3, the DNA is TGTGCCAGCGGGGATACGCAGTATTTT.

V and J are TRBV11-2 and TRBJ2-1; maybe TRBD2 (6 bases). Trimming left V 7 bases short and J 12 bases short, with 13 bases between. The CDR3 is 11 residues long. Germline V lookup: CDR1 SGHAT, CDR2 FQNNGV. CDR3 sequence (DNA): TGTGCCAGCACCTCCGGGGGAGGGCAGTTCTTC. It specifies CASTSGGGQFF.

The gene calls are TRBV6-5 and TRBJ2-3; D ambiguous. CDR3 length equals 14 residues. V was trimmed by 2 bases and J by 2 bases, leaving 8 bases between them. Germline CDR1 and CDR2: MNHEY and SVGAGI. The CDR3 bases are TGTGCCAGCAGTTACGACATGGCCACAGATACGCAGTATTTT. It specifies CASSYDMATDTQYF.